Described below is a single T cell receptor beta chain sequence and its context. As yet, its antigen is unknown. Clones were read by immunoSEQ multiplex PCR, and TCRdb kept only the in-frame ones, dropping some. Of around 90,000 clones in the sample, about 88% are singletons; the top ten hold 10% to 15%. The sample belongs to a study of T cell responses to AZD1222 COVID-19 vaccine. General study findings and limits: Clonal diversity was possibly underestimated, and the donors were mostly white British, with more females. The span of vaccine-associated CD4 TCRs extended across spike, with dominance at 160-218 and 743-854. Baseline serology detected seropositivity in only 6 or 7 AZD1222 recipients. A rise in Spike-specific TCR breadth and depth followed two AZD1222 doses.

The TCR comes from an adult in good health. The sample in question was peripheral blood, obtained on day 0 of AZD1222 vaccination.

The CDR3 loop is CASRRDSMDSPLHF. The CDR3 DNA reads as TGTGCCAGCAGGCGGGACAGCATGGATTCACCCCTCCACTTT. The genes are TRBV6-5 and TRBJ1-6; TRBD1 matches at 7 bases. CDR1 is MNHEY and CDR2 is SVGAGI in the germline V gene. This CDR3 has 14 amino acids. V trimming: 6 bases; J trimming: 8 bases; junction bases outside the gene matches: 7.